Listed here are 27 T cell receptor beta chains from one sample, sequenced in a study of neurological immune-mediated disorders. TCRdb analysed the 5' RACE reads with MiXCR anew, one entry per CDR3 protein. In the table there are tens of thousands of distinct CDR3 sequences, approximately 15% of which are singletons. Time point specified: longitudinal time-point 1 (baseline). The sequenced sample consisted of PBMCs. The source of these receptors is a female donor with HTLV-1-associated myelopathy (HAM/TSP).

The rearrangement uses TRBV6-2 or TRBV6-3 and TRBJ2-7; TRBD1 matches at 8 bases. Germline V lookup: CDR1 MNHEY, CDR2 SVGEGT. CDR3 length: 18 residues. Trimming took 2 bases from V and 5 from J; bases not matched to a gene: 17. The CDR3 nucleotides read TGTGCCAGCAGTTACGGTCAGGTCCTGGGACAGGACAAGGACGAGCAGTACTTC. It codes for CASSYGQVLGQDKDEQYF.

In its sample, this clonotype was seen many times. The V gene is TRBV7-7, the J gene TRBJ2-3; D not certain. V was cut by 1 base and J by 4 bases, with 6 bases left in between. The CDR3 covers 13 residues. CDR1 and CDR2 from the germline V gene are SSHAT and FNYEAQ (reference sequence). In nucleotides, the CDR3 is TGTGCCAGCAGCTTAGGGGGTGCAGATACGCAGTATTTT. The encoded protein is CASSLGGADTQYF.

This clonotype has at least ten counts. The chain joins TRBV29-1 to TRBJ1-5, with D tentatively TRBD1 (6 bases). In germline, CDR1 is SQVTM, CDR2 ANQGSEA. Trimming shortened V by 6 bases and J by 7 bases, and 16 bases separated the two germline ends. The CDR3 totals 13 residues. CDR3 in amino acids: CSVRRGEGQPQHF. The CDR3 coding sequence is TGCAGCGTCCGCAGGGGAGAGGGGCAGCCCCAGCATTTT.

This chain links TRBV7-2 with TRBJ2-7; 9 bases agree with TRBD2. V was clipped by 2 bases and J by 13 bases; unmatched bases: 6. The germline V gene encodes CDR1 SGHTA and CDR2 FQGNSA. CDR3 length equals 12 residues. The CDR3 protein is CASSLRGGAHYF. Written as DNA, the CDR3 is TGTGCCAGCAGCTTACGCGGGGGGGCGCATTACTTC.

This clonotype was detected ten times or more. The DNA of the CDR3 is TGTGCCAGCAGTCGAAGGGACAGCCCGAGCTCCTACAATGAGCAGTTCTTC. This encodes CASSRRDSPSSYNEQFF. The chain uses TRBV6-5 and TRBJ2-1; 7 positions agree with TRBD1. Germline loops: CDR1 MNHEY, CDR2 SVGAGI. The junction had 10 bases not matched to a gene; V was cut back by 5 bases and J by 0 bases. The CDR3 spans 17 residues.

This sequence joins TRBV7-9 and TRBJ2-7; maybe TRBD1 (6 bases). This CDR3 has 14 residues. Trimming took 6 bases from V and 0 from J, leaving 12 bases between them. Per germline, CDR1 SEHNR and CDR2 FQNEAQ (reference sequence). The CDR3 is CASSWGQNSYEQYF. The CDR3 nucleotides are TGTGCCAGCAGTTGGGGGCAGAACTCCTACGAGCAGTACTTC.

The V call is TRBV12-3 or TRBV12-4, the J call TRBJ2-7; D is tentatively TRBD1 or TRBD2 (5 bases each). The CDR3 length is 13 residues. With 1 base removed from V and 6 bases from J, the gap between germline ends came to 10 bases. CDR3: CASSLGGVPEQYF. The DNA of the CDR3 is TGTGCCAGCAGTTTAGGAGGGGTCCCCGAGCAGTACTTC.

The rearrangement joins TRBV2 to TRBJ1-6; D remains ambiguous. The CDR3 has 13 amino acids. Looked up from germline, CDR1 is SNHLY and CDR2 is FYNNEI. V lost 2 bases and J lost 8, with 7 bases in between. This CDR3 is CASSERRDSPLHF. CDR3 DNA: TGTGCCAGCAGTGAAAGGCGAGATTCACCCCTCCACTTT.

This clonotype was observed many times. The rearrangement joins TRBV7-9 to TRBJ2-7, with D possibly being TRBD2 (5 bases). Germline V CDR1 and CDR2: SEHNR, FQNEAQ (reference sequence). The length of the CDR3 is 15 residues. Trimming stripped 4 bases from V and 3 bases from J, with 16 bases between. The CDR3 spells CASSSPSGSIYEQYF. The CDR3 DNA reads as TGTGCCAGCAGCTCACCTTCGGGGTCTATCTACGAGCAGTACTTC.

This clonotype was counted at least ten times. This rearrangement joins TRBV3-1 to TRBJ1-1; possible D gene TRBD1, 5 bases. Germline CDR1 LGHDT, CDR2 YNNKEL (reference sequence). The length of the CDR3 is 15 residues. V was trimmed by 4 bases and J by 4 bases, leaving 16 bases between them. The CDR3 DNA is TGTGCCAGCAGCCCCCCACACACGGGGGGCACTGAAGCTTTCTTT. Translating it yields CASSPPHTGGTEAFF.

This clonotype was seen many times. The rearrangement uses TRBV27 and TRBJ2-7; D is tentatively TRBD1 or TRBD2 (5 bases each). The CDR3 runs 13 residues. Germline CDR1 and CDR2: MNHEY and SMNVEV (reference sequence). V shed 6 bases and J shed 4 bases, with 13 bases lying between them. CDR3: CASRAGTVYEQYF. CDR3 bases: TGTGCCAGCAGGGCAGGGACGGTATACGAGCAGTACTTC.

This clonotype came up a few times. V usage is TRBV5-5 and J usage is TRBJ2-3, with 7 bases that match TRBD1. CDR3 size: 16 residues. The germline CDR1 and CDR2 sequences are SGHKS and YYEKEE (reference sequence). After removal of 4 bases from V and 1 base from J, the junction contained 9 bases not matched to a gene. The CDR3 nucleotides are TGTGCCAGCAGCCGGAGACAGGGCTGGGGCACAGATACGCAGTATTTT. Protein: CASSRRQGWGTDTQYF.

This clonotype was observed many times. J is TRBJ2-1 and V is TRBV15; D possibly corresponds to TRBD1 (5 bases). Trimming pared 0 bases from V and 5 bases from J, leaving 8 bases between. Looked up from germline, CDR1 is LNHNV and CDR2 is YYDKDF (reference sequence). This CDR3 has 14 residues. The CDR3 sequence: CATSRDQQDNEQFF. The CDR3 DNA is TGTGCCACCAGCAGAGATCAACAGGACAATGAGCAGTTCTTC.

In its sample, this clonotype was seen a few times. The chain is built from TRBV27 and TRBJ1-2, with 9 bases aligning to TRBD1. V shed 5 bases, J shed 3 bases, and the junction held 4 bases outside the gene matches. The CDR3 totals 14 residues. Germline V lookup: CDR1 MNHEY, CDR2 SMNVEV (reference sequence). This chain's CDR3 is CASSLDRGYYGYTF. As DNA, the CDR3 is TGTGCCAGCAGTCTCGACAGGGGGTACTATGGCTACACCTTC.

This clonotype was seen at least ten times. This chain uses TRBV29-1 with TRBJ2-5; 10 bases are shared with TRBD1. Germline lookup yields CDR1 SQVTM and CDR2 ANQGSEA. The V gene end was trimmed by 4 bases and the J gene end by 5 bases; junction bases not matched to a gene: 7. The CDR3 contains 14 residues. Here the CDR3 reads CSVGQGAPRETQYF. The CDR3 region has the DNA TGCAGCGTTGGACAGGGGGCGCCCCGGGAGACCCAGTACTTC.

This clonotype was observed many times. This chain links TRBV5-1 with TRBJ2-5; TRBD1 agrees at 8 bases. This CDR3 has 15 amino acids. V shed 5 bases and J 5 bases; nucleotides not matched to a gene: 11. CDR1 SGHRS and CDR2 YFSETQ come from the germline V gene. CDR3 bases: TGCGCCAGCAGTTTATCAGGACAGGGTGCGGAGACCCAGTACTTC. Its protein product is CASSLSGQGAETQYF. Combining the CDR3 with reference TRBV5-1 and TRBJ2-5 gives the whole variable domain KAGVTQTPRYLIKTRGQQVTLSCSPISGHRSVSWYQQTPGQGLQFLFEYFSETQRNKGNFPGRFSGRQFSNSRSEMNVSTLELGDSALYLCASSLSGQGAETQYFGPGTRLLVL.

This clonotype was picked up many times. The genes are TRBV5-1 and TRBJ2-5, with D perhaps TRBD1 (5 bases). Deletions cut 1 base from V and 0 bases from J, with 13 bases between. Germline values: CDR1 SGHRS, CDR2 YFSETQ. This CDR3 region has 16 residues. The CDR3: CASSLRGVLYQETQYF. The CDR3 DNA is TGCGCCAGCAGCTTGAGGGGCGTCCTGTACCAAGAGACCCAGTACTTC.

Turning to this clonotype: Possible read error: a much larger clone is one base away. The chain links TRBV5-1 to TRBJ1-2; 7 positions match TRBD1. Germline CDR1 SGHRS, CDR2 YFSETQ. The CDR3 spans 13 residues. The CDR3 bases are TGCGCCAGCAGCCCGGGACAGCTCTATGACTACACCTTC. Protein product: CASSPGQLYDYTF.

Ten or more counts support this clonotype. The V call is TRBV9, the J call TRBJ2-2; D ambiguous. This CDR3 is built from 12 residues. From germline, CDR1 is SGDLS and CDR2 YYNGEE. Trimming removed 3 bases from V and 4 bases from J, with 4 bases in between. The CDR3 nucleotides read TGTGCCAGCAGCGCCCTCACCGGGGAGCTGTTTTTT. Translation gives CASSALTGELFF.

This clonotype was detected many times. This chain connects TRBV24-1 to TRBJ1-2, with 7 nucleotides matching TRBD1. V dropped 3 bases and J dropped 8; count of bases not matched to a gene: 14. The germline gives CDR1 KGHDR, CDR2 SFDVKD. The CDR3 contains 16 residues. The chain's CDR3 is CATSDTGTAELRGYTF. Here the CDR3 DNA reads TGTGCCACCAGTGATACCGGGACAGCCGAGTTGAGGGGCTACACCTTC.

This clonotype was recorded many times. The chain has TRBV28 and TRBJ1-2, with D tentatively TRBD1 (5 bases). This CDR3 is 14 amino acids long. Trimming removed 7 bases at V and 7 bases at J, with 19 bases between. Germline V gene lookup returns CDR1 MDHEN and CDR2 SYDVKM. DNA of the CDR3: TGTGCCAGCACCCTAACCCCGAGGGGCACTGGCTACACCTTC. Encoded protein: CASTLTPRGTGYTF.

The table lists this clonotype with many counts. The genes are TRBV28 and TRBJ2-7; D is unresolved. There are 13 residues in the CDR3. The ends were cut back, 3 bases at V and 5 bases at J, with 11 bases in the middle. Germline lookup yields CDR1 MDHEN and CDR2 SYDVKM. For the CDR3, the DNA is TGTGCCAGCAGTTTCCAATCCCGGGACGAGCAGTACTTC. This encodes CASSFQSRDEQYF.

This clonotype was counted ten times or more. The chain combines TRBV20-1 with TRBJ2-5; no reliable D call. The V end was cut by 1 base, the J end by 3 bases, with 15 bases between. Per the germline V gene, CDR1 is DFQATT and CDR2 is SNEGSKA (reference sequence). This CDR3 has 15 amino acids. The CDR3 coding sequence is TGCAGTGCTAGAGCCAATAGCTACCCTAAAGAGACCCAGTACTTC. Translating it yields CSARANSYPKETQYF.

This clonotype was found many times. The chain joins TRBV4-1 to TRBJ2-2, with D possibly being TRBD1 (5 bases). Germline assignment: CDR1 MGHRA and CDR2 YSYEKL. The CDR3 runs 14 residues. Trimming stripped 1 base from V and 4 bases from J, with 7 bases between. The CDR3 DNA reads TGCGCCAGCAGCCAAGGGACACTCACCGGGGAGCTGTTTTTT. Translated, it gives CASSQGTLTGELFF.

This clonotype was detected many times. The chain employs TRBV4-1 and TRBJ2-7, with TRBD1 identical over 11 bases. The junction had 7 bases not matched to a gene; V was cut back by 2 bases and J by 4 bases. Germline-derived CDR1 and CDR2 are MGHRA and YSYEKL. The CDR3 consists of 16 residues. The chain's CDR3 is CASSQSRDRGRYEQYF. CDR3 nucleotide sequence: TGCGCCAGCAGCCAATCCCGGGACAGGGGGAGGTACGAGCAGTACTTC.

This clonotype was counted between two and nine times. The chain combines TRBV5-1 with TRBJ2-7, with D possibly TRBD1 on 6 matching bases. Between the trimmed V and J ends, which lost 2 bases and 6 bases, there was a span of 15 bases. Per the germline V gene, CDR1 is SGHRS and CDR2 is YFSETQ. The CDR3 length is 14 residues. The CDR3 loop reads CASSFGTPLVEQYF. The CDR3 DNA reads TGCGCCAGCAGCTTTGGGACACCTCTTGTCGAGCAGTACTTC.

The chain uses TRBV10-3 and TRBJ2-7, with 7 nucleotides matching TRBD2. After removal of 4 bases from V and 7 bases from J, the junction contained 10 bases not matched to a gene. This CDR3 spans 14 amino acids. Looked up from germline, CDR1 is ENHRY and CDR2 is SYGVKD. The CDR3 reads CAISGTTWGGEQYF. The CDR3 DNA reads TGTGCCATCAGTGGAACCACGTGGGGGGGGGAGCAGTACTTC.